Below are 20 T cell receptor beta chains sequenced from a single sample in a study of identical twins. TCRdb ran MiXCR on the 5' RACE reads and lists one entry per CDR3 protein. The data contain about 190,000 distinct CDR3 sequences, roughly 15% of them singletons. Separately, the same data were catalogued under a study of T cells expressing NK-cell markers.

The sample comprised CD8+ T cells sorted from blood. These receptors were collected from a woman between 18 and 29 years old in good health.

This clonotype was seen only a few times. The V and J genes are TRBV9 and TRBJ1-3; a weak D match, TRBD1 (5 bases). Germline V gene sequence: CDR1 SGDLS, CDR2 YYNGEE. This CDR3 comprises 16 residues. Trimming shortened V by 2 bases and J by 0 bases, and 12 bases separated the two germline ends. As DNA, the CDR3 is TGTGCCAGCAGCGTGGATTGGGACCGCTCTGGAAACACCATATATTTT. This translates into CASSVDWDRSGNTIYF.

This clonotype was observed a few times. V gene TRBV6-5 combines with J gene TRBJ1-2; D gene ambiguous. CDR1 and CDR2 from the germline V gene are MNHEY and SVGAGI. The length of the CDR3 is 12 residues. V lost 0 bases and J 6 bases, leaving 5 bases between the germline ends. CDR3 in amino acids: CASSYSGNGYTF. The CDR3 nucleotides are TGTGCCAGCAGTTACTCAGGGAATGGCTACACCTTC.

The chain combines TRBV12-3 or TRBV12-4 with TRBJ2-3; D is perhaps TRBD1 (6 bases). The germline V and J ends were trimmed by 6 bases and 1 base, with 14 bases remaining between them. The CDR3 is 15 residues long. The CDR3 spells CASSAGVGGTDTQYF. CDR3 nucleotides: TGTGCCAGCAGCGCAGGGGTTGGAGGCACAGATACGCAGTATTTT.

The chain employs TRBV27 and TRBJ2-3, with a tentative D call TRBD2 (5 bases). Germline lookup yields CDR1 MNHEY and CDR2 SMNVEV (reference sequence). CDR3 size: 13 residues. The V end was cut by 8 bases, the J end by 3 bases, with 12 bases between. CDR3 bases: TGTGCCAGCCAGGTCGGAGGAACAGATACGCAGTATTTT. Translated, it gives CASQVGGTDTQYF.

In its sample, this clonotype was seen a few times. The chain combines TRBV5-6 with TRBJ2-2, with TRBD2 as a possible D gene (6 bases). Germline values: CDR1 SGHDT, CDR2 YYEEEE. The CDR3 contains 15 residues. V shed 4 bases and J shed 0 bases, with 10 bases lying between them. CDR3: CASSGGLANTGELFF. CDR3 DNA: TGTGCCAGCAGCGGGGGACTCGCGAACACCGGGGAGCTGTTTTTT. Together with reference TRBV5-6 and TRBJ2-2, the CDR3 gives the full variable domain: DAGVTQSPTHLIKTRGQQVTLRCSPKSGHDTVSWYQQALGQGPQFIFQYYEEEERQRGNFPDRFSGHQFPNYSSELNVNALLLGDSALYLCASSGGLANTGELFFGEGSRLTVL.

This clonotype was recorded a few times. The chain uses TRBV5-1 and TRBJ2-7, with unresolved D. Trimming left V 2 bases short and J 1 base short, with 10 bases between. Germline V lookup: CDR1 SGHRS, CDR2 YFSETQ. The CDR3 runs 14 residues. The CDR3 nucleotides read TGCGCCAGCAGCTTCTCTGACTTGTCCTACGAGCAGTACTTC. This encodes CASSFSDLSYEQYF. The complete variable domain, with remaining parts taken from reference TRBV5-1 and TRBJ2-7, reads KAGVTQTPRYLIKTRGQQVTLSCSPISGHRSVSWYQQTPGQGLQFLFEYFSETQRNKGNFPGRFSGRQFSNSRSEMNVSTLELGDSALYLCASSFSDLSYEQYFGPGTRLTVT.

The CDR3 DNA sequence: TGTGCCAGCAGCCCACCGGGACAGTTGAACACTGAAGCTTTCTTT. This encodes CASSPPGQLNTEAFF. The chain recombines TRBV11-2 with TRBJ1-1, with 7 bases aligning to TRBD1. Germline values: CDR1 SGHAT, CDR2 FQNNGV. The CDR3 covers 15 residues. The junction had 6 bases not matched to a gene; V was cut back by 5 bases and J by 0 bases.

J is TRBJ2-7 and V is TRBV12-3 or TRBV12-4, with D perhaps TRBD2 (6 bases). V was clipped by 7 bases and J by 2 bases, with 15 bases between them. This CDR3 is built from 14 residues. This chain's CDR3 is CASTQGGSTYEQYF. The DNA of the CDR3 is TGTGCCAGCACCCAAGGAGGGAGCACCTACGAGCAGTACTTC.

This clonotype has just a few counts. The chain combines TRBV20-1 with TRBJ2-7; unclear D gene. The germline CDR1 and CDR2 sequences are DFQATT and SNEGSKA (reference sequence). The CDR3 consists of 15 residues. Trimming stripped 1 base from V and 0 bases from J, with 13 bases between. CDR3 sequence reads: CSARVPGPVSYEQYF. CDR3 coding DNA: TGCAGTGCTAGAGTCCCCGGGCCCGTCTCCTACGAGCAGTACTTC.

This clonotype was seen only a few times. The chain employs TRBV12-3 or TRBV12-4 and TRBJ1-5; D is possibly TRBD1 (5 bases). The V end lost 3 bases, the J end lost 5 bases, and 11 bases lay between the germline ends. The CDR3 is made up of 14 amino acids. The CDR3 DNA follows: TGTGCCAGCAGTTTGAGGGGCGAGGATCAGCCCCAGCATTTT. This encodes CASSLRGEDQPQHF.

The CDR3, as DNA: TGTGCCAGCAGCCAATGGGGGGAGTTCGTCATGTTGGATACGCAGTATTTT. Protein product: CASSQWGEFVMLDTQYF. The chain joins TRBV4-2 to TRBJ2-3; weak D call: TRBD2 (6 bases). This CDR3 comprises 17 residues. The germline V gene encodes CDR1 LGHNA and CDR2 YNFKEQ. V dropped 2 bases and J dropped 6 bases, with 21 bases sitting between them.

The chain uses TRBV6-5 and TRBJ2-1; D not certain. This CDR3 is built from 14 residues. The germline CDR1 and CDR2 sequences are MNHEY and SVGAGI. V lost 0 bases and J 3 bases, leaving 6 bases between the germline ends. In DNA, the CDR3 is TGTGCCAGCAGTTACTCACGGGTCTACAATGAGCAGTTCTTC. It yields the protein CASSYSRVYNEQFF.

This clonotype was seen a handful of times. This rearrangement joins TRBV5-1 to TRBJ2-5; 8 bases fit TRBD2. CDR3 length: 16 residues. CDR1 and CDR2 from the germline V gene are SGHRS and YFSETQ. V dropped 2 bases and J dropped 2; count of bases not matched to a gene: 8. Here the CDR3 reads CASSLIPGTRQETQYF. The CDR3 coding sequence is TGCGCCAGCAGCTTAATCCCCGGGACTAGACAAGAGACCCAGTACTTC.

This clonotype was counted only a few times. V is TRBV5-1 and J is TRBJ2-7; 7 bases line up with TRBD1. CDR1 is SGHRS and CDR2 is YFSETQ in the germline V gene. The CDR3 has 14 amino acids. The V and J ends lost 4 bases and 3 bases, in that order; junction bases with no gene match: 7. In DNA, the CDR3 is TGCGCCAGCAGCCCCCGAACAGGGGACTACGAGCAGTACTTC. It translates to CASSPRTGDYEQYF.

This clonotype was seen a handful of times. Germline is not matched at one junction end, which may reflect a read error. The chain carries TRBV11-2 and TRBJ2-7; maybe TRBD2 (6 bases). This CDR3 spans 17 amino acids. CDR1 SGHAT and CDR2 FQNNGV come from the germline V gene. CDR3 region: CASRIKLEGIGPYEQHF. CDR3 coding DNA: TGTGCCAGCAGGATAAAATTGGAGGGTATCGGACCCTACGAGCAGCACTTC. The complete variable domain, with remaining parts taken from reference TRBV11-2 and TRBJ2-7, reads EAGVAQSPRYKIIEKRQSVAFWCNPISGHATLYWYQQILGQGPKLLIQFQNNGVVDDSQLPKDRFSAERLKGVDSTLKIQPAKLEDSAVYLCASRIKLEGIGPYEQHFGPGTRLTVT.

V is TRBV5-6 and J is TRBJ2-7; 10 bases agree with TRBD1. Germline values: CDR1 SGHDT, CDR2 YYEEEE. The CDR3 consists of 14 residues. J gave up 2 bases and V 5 bases, and 4 bases lay outside the gene matches. CDR3 sequence: CASRGGTGAYEQYF. For the CDR3, the DNA is TGTGCCAGCAGGGGAGGGACAGGGGCCTACGAGCAGTACTTC.

This chain uses TRBV4-1 with TRBJ2-3; tentative D call: TRBD2 (6 bases). V lost 0 bases, J lost 1 base, and 11 bases lay in between. Germline assignment: CDR1 MGHRA and CDR2 YSYEKL. There are 16 residues in the CDR3. CDR3 residues: CASSQEGSGGTDTQYF. For the CDR3, the DNA is TGCGCCAGCAGCCAAGAGGGTTCGGGGGGCACAGATACGCAGTATTTT.

This clonotype was detected a few times. The J gene is TRBJ2-3, the V gene TRBV12-3 or TRBV12-4; 12 bases line up with TRBD2. The ends lost 10 bases at V and 11 bases at J; junction bases unmatched: 13. The CDR3 is made up of 14 amino acids. The CDR3: CATKASGGGLGQYF. Here the CDR3 DNA reads TGTGCCACCAAAGCTAGCGGGGGGGGGCTGGGGCAGTATTTT.

V is TRBV10-3 and J is TRBJ2-3; D is ambiguous. The CDR3 loop spans 12 amino acids. Trimming took 6 bases from V and 5 from J, leaving 9 bases between them. Looked up from germline, CDR1 is ENHRY and CDR2 is SYGVKD. The CDR3 loop reads CAIRGIGDTQYF. CDR3 in DNA: TGTGCCATCAGGGGAATCGGAGATACGCAGTATTTT.

This clonotype has a handful of counts. The V and J genes are TRBV7-6 and TRBJ2-3; no firm D call. From germline, CDR1 is SGHVS and CDR2 FNYEAQ. V was shortened by 1 base and J by 2 bases, with 10 bases between the two germline ends. This CDR3 spans 15 amino acids. The CDR3 nucleotides are TGTGCCAGCAGCTTAGGACCGGTGCCCACAGATACGCAGTATTTT. Translation gives CASSLGPVPTDTQYF. Complete variable domain (other parts from reference TRBV7-6 and TRBJ2-3): GAGVSQSPRYKVTKRGQDVALRCDPISGHVSLYWYRQALGQGPEFLTYFNYEAQQDKSGLPNDRFSAERPEGSISTLTIQRTEQRDSAMYRCASSLGPVPTDTQYFGPGTRLTVL.